This TCR beta chain was documented in a study of T cells in Graves' hyperthyroidism and ophthalmopathy. Study-wide findings and caveats: The authors' 13 V-J model separated ophthalmopathy from stable hyperthyroidism.

Points on this clonotype: What it binds is not known.

Every diagnosis used clinical symptoms, serum thyroxine and TRAb, thyroid ultrasound and orbital computed tomography. TCR beta CDR3 regions were amplified from RNA. A first-round RT-PCR of the TCR CDR3 used the HTBI primer set. MiXCR, applied by TCRdb to the multiplex PCR reads, yields one record per CDR3 protein. The sample shows under 450,000 distinct CDR3 sequences, about a sixth of them seen only once. The sequenced sample consisted of blood. This clonotype originated in a woman between 18 and 29 years old with Graves' hyperthyroidism.

The CDR3 DNA reads TGTGCCAGCGAGGAGGGGGGGGGCGACAATCAGCCCCAGCATTTT. Protein: CASEEGGGDNQPQHF. V gene TRBV19 combines with J gene TRBJ1-5; possibly TRBD1 for D (6 bases). V was cut by 9 bases and J by 3 bases, with 18 bases left in between. Germline lookup yields CDR1 LNHDA and CDR2 SQIVND (reference sequence). The CDR3 covers 15 residues.